Below are 8 T cell receptor beta chains sequenced from a single sample in a study of shared clonotypes between healthy human individuals. Data came from immunoSEQ multiplex PCR; TCRdb stores just in-frame clones and leaves some out. Found here are roughly 500,000 clones, approximately 95% of them singletons; the top ten hold under 0.06%. What was sequenced was naive CD4+ T cells sorted from blood. Subset meaning: CD45RA+ positively selected. The receptors shown here come from a woman in her 30s in good health.

This clone was detected once. This chain uses TRBV6-5 with TRBJ2-3; D might be TRBD1 (6 bases). The CDR3 consists of 14 residues. Trimming shortened V by 2 bases and J by 4 bases, and 10 bases separated the two germline ends. From germline, CDR1 is MNHEY and CDR2 SVGAGI. CDR3 in amino acids: CASSYRTAADTQYF. The CDR3 nucleotides read TGTGCCAGCAGTTACAGGACAGCCGCAGATACGCAGTATTTT.

V usage is TRBV19 and J usage is TRBJ1-4, with D unclear. Germline V gene lookup returns CDR1 LNHDA and CDR2 SQIVND (reference sequence). There are 14 residues in the CDR3. The V end was cut by 2 bases, the J end by 3 bases, with 7 bases between. CDR3 residues: CASSITGSNEKLFF. The CDR3 DNA sequence: TGTGCCAGTAGTATAACCGGGTCTAATGAAAAACTGTTTTTT. The whole variable domain, remainder taken from reference TRBV19 and TRBJ1-4, is DGGITQSPKYLFRKEGQNVTLSCEQNLNHDAMYWYRQDPGQGLRLIYYSQIVNDFQKGDIAEGYSVSREKKESFPLTVTSAQKNPTAFYLCASSITGSNEKLFFGSGTQLSVL.

This rearrangement joins TRBV6-5 to TRBJ2-7; D remains unclear. Trimming cost V 0 bases and J 7 bases, with 10 bases left between them. Germline CDR1 and CDR2: MNHEY and SVGAGI. The CDR3 extends over 13 amino acids. The CDR3 protein is CASSYSFFGEQYF. The CDR3 DNA reads TGTGCCAGCAGTTACTCTTTTTTTGGGGAGCAGTACTTC.

The gene calls are TRBV5-6 and TRBJ2-7, with a possible D match to TRBD1 (5 bases). Germline V CDR1 and CDR2: SGHDT, YYEEEE. This CDR3 has 13 amino acids. V lost 1 base to trimming and J lost 7 bases, with 12 bases between them. The CDR3 region has the DNA TGTGCCAGCAGCTTGCTCGGGCGACAGGAGCAGTACTTC. It specifies CASSLLGRQEQYF.

The chain uses TRBV7-2 and TRBJ2-7, with D possibly being TRBD2 (7 bases). This CDR3 contains 14 residues. Germline V gives CDR1 SGHTA, CDR2 FQGNSA. Trimming pared 1 base from V and 3 bases from J, leaving 10 bases between. The CDR3 sequence: CASSLGGGGYEQYF. The CDR3 DNA reads TGTGCCAGCAGCTTAGGCGGGGGCGGCTACGAGCAGTACTTC.

In this sample, this clone turned up once. The V call is TRBV6-1, the J call TRBJ2-2, with a tentative D call TRBD2 (6 bases). Germline CDR1 and CDR2: MNHNS and SASEGT. The CDR3 is made up of 16 amino acids. Trimming stripped 1 base from V and 8 bases from J, with 17 bases between. CDR3 sequence: CASSEEREWFKGELFF. The CDR3 DNA sequence: TGTGCCAGCAGTGAAGAACGGGAGTGGTTTAAAGGGGAGCTGTTTTTT.

The V gene is TRBV19, the J gene TRBJ1-2; D gene unclear. Per germline, CDR1 LNHDA and CDR2 SQIVND (reference sequence). This CDR3 has 13 residues. Trimming left V 8 bases short and J 3 bases short, with 13 bases between. CDR3 bases: TGTGCCAGTGGGAGGTTGCATGACTATGGCTACACCTTC. Protein: CASGRLHDYGYTF.

This clone has only one observation. The V gene is TRBV29-1, the J gene TRBJ2-7, with 7 bases lining up with TRBD2. This CDR3 contains 13 residues. Per germline, CDR1 SQVTM and CDR2 ANQGSEA. Trimming cost V 4 bases and J 6 bases; bases outside gene matches: 9. CDR3 nucleotide sequence: TGCAGCGTTGGGAGAAGACTAGCCGGCGAGCAGTACTTC. Amino acids: CSVGRRLAGEQYF.